This TCR beta chain was recovered during a study of T-cell memory formation after mild COVID-19. Whole-study findings and limits: Mainly CM and EM harbored the contracting CD4+ clones; mainly EMRA harbored the CD8+ ones.

The V end lost 6 bases, the J end lost 2 bases, and 14 bases lay between the germline ends. The CDR3 covers 14 residues. Germline CDR1 SEHNR, CDR2 FQNEAQ (reference sequence). cDNA libraries for TCR alpha and TCR beta, carrying sample barcodes and UMIs, came from 5'RACE with constant-segment primers. Each CDR3 protein is one row after TCRdb ran MiXCR on the 5' RACE reads. The sample records roughly 110,000 distinct CDR3 sequences, roughly 12% being singletons. This clonotype was detected only a few times. Its antigen is unknown. This chain joins TRBV7-9 and TRBJ2-7; D may correspond to TRBD1 or TRBD2 (5 bases each). This receptor was obtained from an adult woman who had mild COVID-19 (a few samples of this study predate the infection). Cell type and time point are not known. The sequenced sample consisted of PBMCs or a T cell subset sorted from them (not recorded which). The chain's CDR3 is CASSPPWGTYEQYF. CDR3 sequence (DNA): TGTGCCAGCAGTCCCCCGTGGGGGACCTACGAGCAGTACTTC.